A selection of T cell receptor beta chains follows, all from one sample in a study of T cell changes during pregnancy in multiple sclerosis. The table came from immunoSEQ multiplex PCR; TCRdb's copy has only in-frame clones and leaves some out. Among around 60,000 clones listed, approximately 86% were seen once. The specimen was peripheral blood, collected in the first trimester of pregnancy. The origin of the receptors is a female donor with multiple sclerosis, enrolled in a pregnancy study. Both conserved end residues are part of each CDR3. The order of the fields is V gene, clone size, J gene, D gene, CDR3 protein, CDR3 DNA. A D gene is named only where the DNA matches it firmly. Rows may omit the clone size; those that give it use once, few, many or a size class.

v_gene: TRBV7-9; abundance: .; j_gene: TRBJ1-1; d_gene: TRBD1; CDR3aa: CASSRPGQGGSTEAFF; CDR3nt: TGTGCCAGCAGCCGACCGGGACAGGGAGGGAGCACTGAAGCTTTCTTT
v_gene: TRBV2; abundance: .; j_gene: TRBJ2-1; d_gene: TRBD2; CDR3aa: CASSEAGRREGREQFF; CDR3nt: TGTGCCAGCAGTGAAGCGGGGAGGCGGGAGGGCCGTGAGCAGTTCTTC
v_gene: TRBV2; abundance: .; j_gene: TRBJ2-1; d_gene: TRBD2; CDR3aa: CATKTGTSGRTLHYNEQFF; CDR3nt: TGTGCCACCAAAACCGGGACTAGCGGGAGGACCCTACACTACAATGAGCAGTTCTTC
v_gene: TRBV7-9; abundance: .; j_gene: TRBJ2-5; d_gene: TRBD2; CDR3aa: CASSTRLAGYQETQYF; CDR3nt: TGTGCCAGCAGCACCCGACTAGCGGGTTACCAAGAGACCCAGTACTTC
v_gene: TRBV4-2; abundance: .; j_gene: TRBJ2-3; d_gene: .; CDR3aa: CASSQEAVRDTQYF; CDR3nt: TGTGCCAGCAGCCAAGAGGCGGTCCGGGATACGCAGTATTTT
v_gene: TRBV6-5; abundance: .; j_gene: TRBJ2-7; d_gene: .; CDR3aa: CASSQTRLSYEQYF; CDR3nt: TGTGCCAGCAGTCAGACTAGACTGTCCTACGAGCAGTACTTC
v_gene: TRBV14; abundance: once; j_gene: TRBJ2-1; d_gene: .; CDR3aa: CASSLTRRSSYNEQFF; CDR3nt: TGTGCCAGCAGCCTCACTAGGCGGAGCTCCTACAATGAGCAGTTCTTC
v_gene: TRBV25-1; abundance: .; j_gene: TRBJ1-4; d_gene: .; CDR3aa: CASSPRGPNEKLFF; CDR3nt: TGTGCCAGCAGTCCCAGGGGACCTAATGAAAAACTGTTTTTT
v_gene: TRBV2; abundance: once; j_gene: TRBJ1-1; d_gene: .; CDR3aa: CASSEELTEAFF; CDR3nt: TGTGCCAGCAGTGAAGAGCTCACTGAAGCTTTCTTT
v_gene: TRBV18; abundance: .; j_gene: TRBJ2-7; d_gene: .; CDR3aa: CASSRNSGVGYEQYF; CDR3nt: TGTGCCAGCTCACGAAACTCAGGGGTGGGCTACGAGCAGTACTTC
v_gene: TRBV2; abundance: .; j_gene: TRBJ1-1; d_gene: TRBD1; CDR3aa: CATGQGITEAFF; CDR3nt: TGTGCCACAGGACAGGGAATCACTGAAGCTTTCTTT
v_gene: TRBV7-8; abundance: once; j_gene: TRBJ2-1; d_gene: TRBD1; CDR3aa: CASSPWTGNNEQFF; CDR3nt: TGTGCCAGCAGCCCATGGACAGGGAACAATGAGCAGTTCTTC
v_gene: TRBV21-1; abundance: .; j_gene: TRBJ1-4; d_gene: .; CDR3aa: CASSMVSQGGEKLFF; CDR3nt: TGTGCCAGCAGCATGGTCTCTCAGGGAGGTGAAAAACTGTTTTTT
v_gene: TRBV10-1; abundance: .; j_gene: TRBJ2-1; d_gene: .; CDR3aa: CASSESRGTYNEQFF; CDR3nt: TGCGCCAGCAGTGAGTCCCGAGGAACCTACAATGAGCAGTTCTTC
v_gene: TRBV4-3; abundance: .; j_gene: TRBJ2-7; d_gene: TRBD2; CDR3aa: CASSQDWGEGSYEQYF; CDR3nt: TGCGCCAGCAGCCAAGACTGGGGGGAGGGGTCCTACGAGCAGTACTTC
v_gene: TRBV4-2; abundance: .; j_gene: TRBJ2-2; d_gene: .; CDR3aa: CASSQDREVGELFF; CDR3nt: TGTGCCAGCAGCCAAGATAGAGAAGTAGGGGAGCTGTTTTTT
v_gene: TRBV6-6; abundance: .; j_gene: TRBJ2-3; d_gene: TRBD2; CDR3aa: CASSLTSGGTDTQYF; CDR3nt: TGTGCCAGCAGCCTGACTAGCGGGGGAACAGATACGCAGTATTTT
v_gene: TRBV19; abundance: .; j_gene: TRBJ2-7; d_gene: TRBD1; CDR3aa: CASSILTGVNIYEQYF; CDR3nt: TGTGCCAGTAGTATATTGACAGGGGTCAACATCTACGAGCAGTACTTC
v_gene: TRBV5-1; abundance: .; j_gene: TRBJ2-3; d_gene: .; CDR3aa: CASSLDGEPATDTQYF; CDR3nt: TGCGCCAGCAGCTTGGACGGGGAGCCCGCGACAGATACGCAGTATTTT
v_gene: TRBV13; abundance: .; j_gene: TRBJ2-3; d_gene: .; CDR3aa: CASSLGLVTDTQYF; CDR3nt: TGTGCCAGCAGCTTAGGGCTAGTCACAGATACGCAGTATTTT
v_gene: TRBV7-2; abundance: .; j_gene: TRBJ1-2; d_gene: .; CDR3aa: CASSREGGREDGYTF; CDR3nt: TGTGCCAGCAGCCGTGAAGGGGGGCGGGAGGATGGCTACACCTTC
v_gene: TRBV7-9; abundance: .; j_gene: TRBJ1-3; d_gene: .; CDR3aa: CASSANPNHPGNTIYF; CDR3nt: TGTGCCAGCAGCGCTAACCCCAACCACCCGGGAAACACCATATATTTT
v_gene: TRBV2; abundance: .; j_gene: TRBJ1-1; d_gene: .; CDR3aa: CASTTGRTEAFF; CDR3nt: TGTGCCAGCACAACAGGGCGTACTGAAGCTTTCTTT
v_gene: TRBV28; abundance: .; j_gene: TRBJ2-4; d_gene: TRBD2; CDR3aa: CASSPLGTSGRSNIQYF; CDR3nt: TGTGCCAGCAGCCCTTTAGGGACTAGCGGGAGGTCAAACATTCAGTACTTC
v_gene: TRBV6-6; abundance: .; j_gene: TRBJ1-1; d_gene: TRBD1; CDR3aa: CASKTGPNTEAFF; CDR3nt: TGTGCCAGCAAGACAGGGCCGAACACTGAAGCTTTCTTT
v_gene: TRBV28; abundance: .; j_gene: TRBJ2-3; d_gene: TRBD2; CDR3aa: CASSSPIGTPGTSGSYTDTQYF; CDR3nt: TGTGCCAGCAGTTCCCCGATCGGGACACCTGGGACTAGCGGGAGTTACACAGATACGCAGTATTTT
v_gene: TRBV7-2; abundance: .; j_gene: TRBJ2-5; d_gene: .; CDR3aa: CASSLGGVFQETQYF; CDR3nt: TGTGCCAGCAGCTTAGGAGGAGTCTTCCAAGAGACCCAGTACTTC
v_gene: TRBV13; abundance: .; j_gene: TRBJ2-4; d_gene: TRBD2; CDR3aa: CASSFSRLAGGYAKNIQYF; CDR3nt: TGTGCCAGCAGCTTCTCGCGACTAGCGGGAGGGTATGCCAAAAACATTCAGTACTTC
v_gene: TRBV28; abundance: .; j_gene: TRBJ2-7; d_gene: TRBD1; CDR3aa: CASSDRAYEQYF; CDR3nt: TGTGCCAGCAGTGACAGGGCCTACGAGCAGTACTTC
v_gene: TRBV30; abundance: .; j_gene: TRBJ2-3; d_gene: TRBD2; CDR3aa: CAWSLGEGQTDTQYF; CDR3nt: TGTGCCTGGAGTTTGGGGGAGGGCCAGACAGATACGCAGTATTTT
v_gene: TRBV2; abundance: .; j_gene: TRBJ2-7; d_gene: .; CDR3aa: CASSEIPGISYEQYF; CDR3nt: TGTGCCAGCAGTGAAATCCCGGGAATCTCCTACGAGCAGTACTTC
v_gene: TRBV9; abundance: once; j_gene: TRBJ2-7; d_gene: .; CDR3aa: CASSVGGNYEQYF; CDR3nt: TGTGCCAGCAGCGTGGGCGGGAACTACGAGCAGTACTTC
v_gene: TRBV30; abundance: .; j_gene: TRBJ2-2; d_gene: .; CDR3aa: CAWSVQPGGELFF; CDR3nt: TGTGCCTGGAGTGTACAGCCGGGAGGGGAGCTGTTTTTT
v_gene: TRBV19; abundance: few; j_gene: TRBJ1-1; d_gene: TRBD1; CDR3aa: CASSIIGGQVNTEAFF; CDR3nt: TGTGCCAGTAGTATCATAGGGGGACAGGTTAACACTGAAGCTTTCTTT
v_gene: TRBV4-1; abundance: .; j_gene: TRBJ1-5; d_gene: .; CDR3aa: CASSQERGASQPQHF; CDR3nt: TGCGCCAGCAGCCAAGAGCGGGGGGCGTCTCAGCCCCAGCATTTT
v_gene: TRBV2; abundance: .; j_gene: TRBJ2-7; d_gene: TRBD2; CDR3aa: CASSETSGRYEQYF; CDR3nt: TGTGCCAGCAGTGAAACTAGCGGGCGCTACGAGCAGTACTTC
v_gene: TRBV30; abundance: .; j_gene: TRBJ2-3; d_gene: .; CDR3aa: CAWSTRGSRVADTQYF; CDR3nt: TGTGCCTGGAGTACCCGGGGTTCGCGGGTCGCAGATACGCAGTATTTT
v_gene: TRBV29-1; abundance: once; j_gene: TRBJ1-4; d_gene: TRBD1; CDR3aa: CSVRDRGVTNEKLFF; CDR3nt: TGCAGCGTTCGGGACAGGGGTGTAACTAATGAAAAACTGTTTTTT
v_gene: TRBV4-1; abundance: .; j_gene: TRBJ2-4; d_gene: TRBD1; CDR3aa: CASSQVTGGGNIQYF; CDR3nt: TGCGCCAGCAGCCAAGTGACAGGGGGCGGAAACATTCAGTACTTC
v_gene: TRBV5-1; abundance: .; j_gene: TRBJ2-3; d_gene: .; CDR3aa: CASQSRTTSTDTQYF; CDR3nt: TGCGCCAGCCAATCCCGGACTACTAGCACAGATACGCAGTATTTT
v_gene: TRBV18; abundance: .; j_gene: TRBJ1-1; d_gene: .; CDR3aa: CASSPPGDGKKAFF; CDR3nt: TGTGCCAGCTCACCACCCGGGGATGGAAAGAAGGCTTTCTTT
v_gene: TRBV25-1; abundance: .; j_gene: TRBJ1-2; d_gene: .; CDR3aa: CASSDLGGDGYTF; CDR3nt: TGTGCCAGCAGTGACTTGGGGGGAGACGGCTACACCTTC
v_gene: TRBV9; abundance: once; j_gene: TRBJ2-6; d_gene: .; CDR3aa: CASSVGHSGANVLTF; CDR3nt: TGTGCCAGCAGCGTAGGACACTCTGGGGCCAACGTCCTGACTTTC
v_gene: TRBV7-9; abundance: .; j_gene: TRBJ1-4; d_gene: TRBD1; CDR3aa: CASSLVQGVTYEKLFF; CDR3nt: TGTGCCAGCAGCTTAGTCCAGGGGGTAACTTATGAAAAACTGTTTTTT